These 9 T cell receptor beta chains were sequenced from one sample in a study of blood T cell repertoires in COVID-19 (dated by TCRdb to the early 2020s). Receptor amplification or capture employed the immunoSEQ multiplex PCR assay. Sourced from immuneACCESS, this table was stored by TCRdb with only in-frame sequences that have V and J called. A share of the clones is absent; for the studies checked, an unresolved V gene accounts for under half, and the remainder has no known explanation. The sample table records under 250,000 clones; 80% of these occur just once. Of the sample, 5.5% to 7% falls within the top ten clones. Sequenced material: peripheral blood. Receptor source: a woman aged 65 to 85 with acute or convalescent COVID-19.

The rearrangement joins TRBV6-5 to TRBJ1-4; the match to TRBD1 covers 7 bases. The V gene's germline CDR1 is MNHEY and CDR2 SVGAGI. This CDR3 has 14 residues. With V trimmed by 5 bases and J by 7 bases, 7 bases remained unmatched. The chain's CDR3 is CASSTEGAREKLFF. In nucleotides, the CDR3 is TGTGCCAGCAGTACCGAGGGGGCGCGTGAAAAACTGTTTTTT.

The J gene is TRBJ2-1, the V gene TRBV19; 7 bases are a match to TRBD2. The junction had 4 bases not matched to a gene; V was cut back by 6 bases and J by 5 bases. The CDR3 is 13 amino acids. CDR1 is LNHDA and CDR2 is SQIVND in the germline V gene (reference sequence). The CDR3 region has the DNA TGTGCCAGTAGCCTAGCGGTTGACAATGAGCAGTTCTTC. Translating it yields CASSLAVDNEQFF.

The chain uses TRBV5-6 and TRBJ2-7; 8 nucleotides agree with TRBD2. The CDR3 runs to 13 residues. The germline CDR1 and CDR2 sequences are SGHDT and YYEEEE. V lost 2 bases and J lost 6; bases outside the gene matches: 4. The CDR3 nucleotides are TGTGCCAGCAGCTTCGGGACTAGGGGCGAGCAGTACTTC. Translating gives CASSFGTRGEQYF.

This rearrangement joins TRBV28 to TRBJ1-4; the match to TRBD1 covers 8 bases. Germline-derived CDR1 and CDR2 are MDHEN and SYDVKM. CDR3 length: 15 amino acids. The trim removed 5 bases at V and 8 bases at J, leaving 10 bases unmatched. CDR3: CASSPWDRRREKLFF. The CDR3 DNA follows: TGTGCCAGCAGTCCGTGGGACAGGCGGAGAGAAAAACTGTTTTTT.

This clone was recorded only once. This chain uses TRBV7-9 with TRBJ1-2; TRBD1 is a possible D gene (5 bases). V was clipped by 0 bases and J by 8 bases, with 16 bases between them. This CDR3 spans 15 amino acids. Germline V gene sequence: CDR1 SEHNR, CDR2 FQNEAQ (reference sequence). The CDR3 protein is CASSLALGALEGYTF. In DNA, the CDR3 is TGTGCCAGCAGCTTAGCCCTTGGGGCTCTGGAGGGCTACACCTTC.

This rearrangement joins TRBV5-1 to TRBJ2-7, with D perhaps matching TRBD1 (8 bases). The germline gives CDR1 SGHRS, CDR2 YFSETQ. The germline V and J ends were trimmed by 4 bases and 5 bases, with 19 bases remaining between them. The length of the CDR3 is 15 residues. The CDR3: CASSDTGGGLNEQYF. CDR3 DNA: TGCGCCAGCAGCGACACAGGGGGAGGGCTAAACGAGCAGTACTTC.

The chain has TRBV18 and TRBJ2-3, with 12 bases matching TRBD2. CDR3 length: 17 amino acids. CDR1 is KGHSH, CDR2 LQKENI, per germline. Germline trimming cut 4 bases from V and 2 bases from J; bases unmatched to any gene: 7. The CDR3 nucleotides read TGTGCCAGCTCACAGGCCGGGACTAGCGGGCTCACAGATACGCAGTATTTT. Its protein is CASSQAGTSGLTDTQYF.

In its sample, this clone was seen once. This sequence joins TRBV4-1 and TRBJ2-1, with TRBD2 matching 9 bases. The CDR3 sequence is 15 residues long. J gave up 4 bases and V 2 bases, and 3 bases lay outside the gene matches. Germline V gene sequence: CDR1 MGHRA, CDR2 YSYEKL. This chain's CDR3 is CASSQRLAEYNEQFF. The CDR3 DNA reads TGCGCCAGCAGCCAAAGACTAGCGGAATACAATGAGCAGTTCTTC.

J is TRBJ2-1 and V is TRBV5-1, with TRBD2 matching over 8 bases. V was clipped by 1 base and J by 8 bases; unmatched bases: 11. This CDR3 has 16 amino acids. The germline V gene encodes CDR1 SGHRS and CDR2 YFSETQ. CDR3 residues: CASSLRVGTRVYEQFF. DNA for the CDR3: TGCGCCAGCAGCTTGAGAGTGGGGACTAGGGTCTATGAGCAGTTCTTC.